The rows below give T cell receptor beta chains drawn from one sample of a study of early T cells in non-severe SARS-CoV-2 infection. One entry per CDR3 protein results from TCRdb running MiXCR on the 5' RACE reads. This table holds about 100,000 distinct CDR3 sequences, approximately 12% found once. Sample: whole blood. The receptor source for this set is an adult who was a healthcare worker with PCR-confirmed SARS-CoV-2 infection or an uninfected control (not recorded which). Each CDR3 is given with its conserved first and last residue. Fields, in order: D gene, V gene, J gene, clone size, CDR3 protein, CDR3 DNA. D genes are given only for firm matches. The size of a clone is reported for some rows only, either as once, few or many, or as a class for expanded clones.

>.|TRBV6-5|TRBJ2-5|many
CASRAGGGQETQYF
TGTGCCAGCAGGGCAGGGGGAGGCCAAGAGACCCAGTACTTC
>.|TRBV28|TRBJ2-3|few
CAVPSGDTQYF
TGTGCCGTCCCCAGCGGAGATACGCAGTATTTT
>TRBD2|TRBV20-1|TRBJ2-7|many
CSARDPILAGDTYEQYF
TGCAGTGCTAGAGATCCCATACTAGCGGGAGATACCTACGAGCAGTACTTC
>TRBD2|TRBV7-9|TRBJ2-7|.
CASSGTSFHRQYF
TGTGCCAGCAGCGGGACTAGCTTCCATCGGCAGTACTTC
>.|TRBV12-3/TRBV12-4|TRBJ1-1|.
CASSLETYGGAFF
TGTGCCAGCAGTTTAGAAACTTATGGTGGAGCTTTCTTT
>.|TRBV6-2/TRBV6-3|TRBJ1-1|.
CASTMTEVGTEAFF
TGTGCCAGCACTATGACAGAAGTTGGGACTGAAGCTTTCTTT
>.|TRBV7-2|TRBJ2-5|many
CASSLGSALQETQYF
TGTGCCAGCAGCTTAGGGAGTGCTCTCCAAGAGACCCAGTACTTC
>.|TRBV27|TRBJ2-1|.
CASSLTGYNEQFF
TGTGCCAGCAGTTTGACAGGCTACAATGAGCAGTTCTTC
>.|TRBV27|TRBJ2-3|many
CASSLTLPTDTQYF
TGTGCCAGCAGTTTAACTCTGCCCACAGATACGCAGTATTTT
>TRBD2|TRBV20-1|TRBJ2-3|many
CSASPPGLAGGSDTQYF
TGCAGTGCTAGTCCCCCCGGACTAGCGGGAGGGTCAGATACGCAGTATTTT
>TRBD1|TRBV10-3|TRBJ2-5|many
CAIRQGAHSETQYF
TGTGCCATCAGACAGGGGGCGCATTCGGAGACCCAGTACTTC
>.|TRBV11-2|TRBJ2-3|few
CASSSQPGSDTQYF
TGTGCCAGCAGCTCACAGCCCGGATCGGATACGCAGTATTTT
>.|TRBV5-4|TRBJ2-3|many
CASSYSGGTDTQYF
TGTGCCAGCAGCTACTCAGGGGGCACAGATACGCAGTATTTT
>.|TRBV6-6|TRBJ2-2|many
CASSRSSGVFRTGELFF
TGTGCCAGCAGCCGCTCTTCAGGAGTATTCAGGACCGGGGAGCTGTTTTTT
>.|TRBV28|TRBJ2-7|few
CASFGDLHYEQYF
TGTGCCAGTTTTGGGGACTTACACTACGAGCAGTACTTC
>TRBD2|TRBV7-9|TRBJ2-5|many
CASSSALGASGFQETQYF
TGTGCCAGCAGCTCAGCTCTTGGGGCTAGCGGGTTCCAAGAGACCCAGTACTTC
>TRBD1|TRBV29-1|TRBJ2-7|.
CSVQTGAYEQYF
TGCAGCGTACAGACAGGGGCCTACGAGCAGTACTTC
>.|TRBV27|TRBJ2-1|many
CASTPFGNNEQFF
TGTGCCAGCACCCCTTTTGGGAACAATGAGCAGTTCTTC
>.|TRBV5-5|TRBJ2-2|.
CASSRDANTGELFF
TGTGCCAGCAGCCGGGACGCGAACACCGGGGAGCTGTTTTTT
>.|TRBV4-3|TRBJ1-4|.
CASSQDTGGWAGKLFF
TGCGCCAGCAGCCAAGATACCGGGGGCTGGGCGGGAAAACTGTTTTTT
>TRBD2|TRBV13|TRBJ2-2|many
CASSLGSGREGTGELFF
TGTGCCAGCAGCTTGGGTAGCGGGAGAGAGGGGACCGGGGAGCTGTTTTTT
>.|TRBV19|TRBJ1-2|.
CASGATGWSYTF
TGTGCCAGTGGGGCGACGGGCTGGAGCTACACCTTC
>TRBD1|TRBV7-2|TRBJ2-7|.
CASSLTDTGGEQYF
TGTGCCAGCAGCTTGACCGATACAGGGGGAGAGCAGTACTTC
>.|TRBV6-5|TRBJ1-6|.
CASSASSYNSPLHF
TGTGCCAGCAGTGCCTCCTCCTATAATTCACCCCTCCACTTT
>.|TRBV7-8|TRBJ2-2|many
CASRKLANTGELFF
TGTGCCAGCAGGAAACTAGCGAACACCGGGGAGCTGTTTTTT
>.|TRBV20-1|TRBJ2-3|.
CSAPEVGGYTDTQYF
TGCAGTGCTCCAGAGGTGGGGGGATACACAGATACGCAGTATTTT
>TRBD2|TRBV7-6|TRBJ2-1|.
CASSEDLAAFGEQFF
TGTGCCAGCAGCGAAGACCTAGCGGCGTTTGGAGAGCAGTTCTTC
>.|TRBV19|TRBJ2-5|many
CASSRGQETQYF
TGTGCCAGTAGTAGGGGCCAAGAGACCCAGTACTTC
>.|TRBV28|TRBJ1-1|.
CASAKGRDTEAFF
TGTGCCAGCGCTAAAGGCAGGGACACTGAAGCTTTCTTT
>.|TRBV6-2/TRBV6-3|TRBJ2-2|.
CASRRDITGELFF
TGTGCCAGCAGACGGGACATCACCGGGGAGCTGTTTTTT
>.|TRBV9|TRBJ2-1|.
CASSPRGAATSYNEQFF
TGTGCCAGCAGCCCAAGAGGGGCAGCGACCTCCTACAATGAGCAGTTCTTC